This TCR beta chain was documented in a study of graft-versus-host responses after intestinal transplantation. Assay: immunoSEQ multiplex PCR; the TCRdb copy retains only in-frame clones and omits some. The sample records over 15,000 clones, approximately 88% being singletons. CDR1 is MDHEN and CDR2 is SYDVKM in the germline V gene. This CDR3 comprises 21 residues. V gave up 2 bases and J gave up 0 bases; unmatched junction bases: 15. The material was PBMCs, obtained roughly 15 weeks after intestinal transplant. This clonotype was obtained from a human patient who received an intestinal transplant, so some T cells may come from the graft donor. The chain employs TRBV28 and TRBJ1-5, with 11 bases fitting TRBD1. The DNA for the CDR3 is TGTGCCAGCAGTTTAGTTGTTTTAGTGGACAGGGGGCTGTATAGCAATCAGCCCCAGCATTTT. This translates into CASSLVVLVDRGLYSNQPQHF.